The 3 T cell receptor beta chains below were found in one sample sequenced in a study of T cells after yellow fever vaccination. One entry per CDR3 protein, called by TCRdb with MiXCR from the 5' RACE reads. The sample contains around 350,000 distinct CDR3 sequences, approximately 10% of which appear only once. The sequencing used PBMCs, collected on the day of the first yellow fever vaccination. The origin of the receptors is a young man who received the YFV17D yellow fever vaccine.

The table lists this clonotype with a few counts. The CDR3 DNA follows: TGCGCCAGCAGCGGGGACAGGATAGCCGGGGAGCTGTTTTTT. This gives the protein CASSGDRIAGELFF. The V gene is TRBV4-3, the J gene TRBJ2-2, with 8 positions matching TRBD1. The CDR3 sequence is 14 residues long. The junction had 5 bases not matched to a gene; V was cut back by 5 bases and J by 6 bases. Germline V gene data show CDR1 as LGHNA and CDR2 as YSLEER.

This chain joins TRBV9 and TRBJ2-3; TRBD2 might be the D (5 bases). The CDR3 has 15 amino acids. V was clipped by 0 bases and J by 3 bases, with 11 bases between them. Germline lookup yields CDR1 SGDLS and CDR2 YYNGEE. The CDR3 DNA follows: TGTGCCAGCAGCGTAGAAATAGCGTGGACAGATACGCAGTATTTT. Amino acids: CASSVEIAWTDTQYF.

This clonotype appeared a few times. The V and J genes are TRBV6-2 or TRBV6-3 and TRBJ2-3; a weak D match, TRBD2 (6 bases). Germline V gene lookup returns CDR1 MNHEY and CDR2 SVGEGT. V dropped 2 bases and J dropped 2 bases, with 8 bases sitting between them. The CDR3 has 14 residues. The CDR3 loop reads CASSYGGFTDTQYF. CDR3 nucleotides: TGTGCCAGCAGTTACGGGGGGTTCACAGATACGCAGTATTTT.